The sequence of this T cell receptor beta chain was determined in a study of cytomegalovirus exposure and HLA in healthy donors. Study summary: The Caucasian-associated ancestry cluster held roughly 80% of 350 to 450 genotyped donors. Whole-study findings and limits: Available immune exposure information covered CMV serostatus only. Cytomegalovirus status was reportedly diagnosed by the classifier with high specificity and sensitivity.

With 60 Vbeta and 13 Jbeta primers, the PCR was carried out. Assay: immunoSEQ multiplex PCR; the TCRdb copy retains only in-frame clones and omits some. The data hold 100,000 or so clones, with roughly 79% observed a single time. Germline V gene sequence: CDR1 SGHAT, CDR2 FQNNGV. The V gene end was trimmed by 5 bases and the J gene end by 1 base; junction bases not matched to a gene: 6. The length of the CDR3 is 15 residues. Concerning this clone: Its antigen is undetermined.

The V call is TRBV11-2, the J call TRBJ2-5, with 8 positions matching TRBD1. This receptor was obtained from a male donor in good health and CMV-seronegative. Sequenced material: PBMCs. CDR3 protein: CASSRRQGPQETQYF. CDR3 sequence (DNA): TGTGCCAGCAGCCGGCGACAGGGGCCCCAAGAGACCCAGTACTTC.